Here is one T cell receptor (beta chain) with its context. The target antigen is unknown. As defined, naive CD8 cells were CD45RO-negative and positively selected for CCR7, with terminally differentiated effector memory CD45RA+ cells excluded. In the study's own analysis: ImmunoSEQ only sent back junction sequences with no quality scores, so filtering was done differently. This table comes from immunoSEQ multiplex PCR, and its TCRdb copy is limited to in-frame clones, with some not included. From that table come the V and J calls and clone size; the DNA was used to work out D and trimming. The table has some 2,000,000 clones, less than 95% seen once. These data belong to a study of shared clonotypes between healthy human individuals. Study context: CD4 naive and CD4 memory each took three plates per donor, while CD8 naive took two and CD8 memory one.

In germline, CDR1 is GTSNPN, CDR2 SVGIG (reference sequence). Trimming took 5 bases from V and 3 from J; bases not matched to a gene: 6. CDR3 length: 14 amino acids. Whole-study findings and limits: Naive CD4 clonotypes were shared across a handful of donors at about 5.2%. Clonotype sharing among donors likely depends on sequencing depth.

This TCR came from a man aged 18 to 30 in good health. V gene TRBV30 combines with J gene TRBJ2-3; 9 bases map to TRBD1. The sample taken for sequencing was naive CD8+ T cells sorted from blood. CDR3: CAWEQGAGTDTQYF. Written as DNA, the CDR3 is TGTGCCTGGGAACAGGGGGCAGGGACAGATACGCAGTATTTT.